These T cell receptor beta chains were read from a single sample in a study of T cells in Graves' hyperthyroidism and ophthalmopathy. TCRdb ran MiXCR on the multiplex PCR reads and lists one entry per CDR3 protein. The sample consists of a few hundred thousand distinct CDR3 sequences, approximately 25% of them appearing once. Sequenced: blood. These TCRs come from a man aged 45-60 years with Graves' hyperthyroidism. Each CDR3 is given with its conserved first and last residue. Not all rows give a size; the values are once, few, many and, for expanded clones, a class.

V gene: TRBV5-1
clone size: NA
J gene: TRBJ2-7
CDR3 protein: CASSWGGGQGPNPTYEQYF

V gene: TRBV28
clone size: many
J gene: TRBJ2-5
CDR3 protein: CASSPGLAGRETQYF

V gene: TRBV30
clone size: few
J gene: TRBJ2-1
CDR3 protein: CAWKFGTSKNEQFF

V gene: TRBV29-1
clone size: NA
J gene: TRBJ2-7
CDR3 protein: CSVSRGPEQYF

V gene: TRBV2
clone size: many
J gene: TRBJ2-5
CDR3 protein: CASRTGALLQETQYF

V gene: TRBV3-1
clone size: many
J gene: TRBJ1-2
CDR3 protein: CASSQQDRYGYTF

V gene: TRBV7-2
clone size: NA
J gene: TRBJ1-1
CDR3 protein: CASSLGASSTEAFF

V gene: TRBV7-9
clone size: many
J gene: TRBJ2-3
CDR3 protein: CASSPRTVSTDTQYF

V gene: TRBV27
clone size: NA
J gene: TRBJ2-2
CDR3 protein: CASSLSSNTGELSF

V gene: TRBV2
clone size: NA
J gene: TRBJ2-2
CDR3 protein: CASSDSLWTSVGELFF

V gene: TRBV20-1
clone size: NA
J gene: TRBJ2-1
CDR3 protein: CSADLYSGSNEQFF

V gene: TRBV7-9
clone size: NA
J gene: TRBJ1-2
CDR3 protein: CASNGEGLYGYTF

V gene: TRBV20-1
clone size: many
J gene: TRBJ2-5
CDR3 protein: CSARDLREGETQYF

V gene: TRBV2
clone size: few
J gene: TRBJ1-5
CDR3 protein: CASRRWDVDPQHF

V gene: TRBV29-1
clone size: few
J gene: TRBJ1-3
CDR3 protein: CSVETGSTIYF

V gene: TRBV19
clone size: NA
J gene: TRBJ2-1
CDR3 protein: CASSTSGINNEQFF

V gene: TRBV19
clone size: NA
J gene: TRBJ2-1
CDR3 protein: CASSRRGQGEGNEQFF

V gene: TRBV3-1
clone size: many
J gene: TRBJ1-1
CDR3 protein: CASSQDSWGTEAFF

V gene: TRBV7-6
clone size: many
J gene: TRBJ2-7
CDR3 protein: CASSLVAHSYEQYF

V gene: TRBV30
clone size: many
J gene: TRBJ2-5
CDR3 protein: CAWRRTGGLETQYF

V gene: TRBV6-4
clone size: once
J gene: TRBJ2-2
CDR3 protein: CASLQGEGNTGELFF

V gene: TRBV24-1
clone size: once
J gene: TRBJ1-2
CDR3 protein: CATSVGGFYGYTF

V gene: TRBV29-1
clone size: many
J gene: TRBJ1-1
CDR3 protein: CSVGGFGLEAFF

V gene: TRBV6-4
clone size: NA
J gene: TRBJ2-2
CDR3 protein: CASSFGTSGSAGELFF

V gene: TRBV28
clone size: many
J gene: TRBJ2-5
CDR3 protein: CATLEQGLRTQYF

V gene: TRBV7-9
clone size: many
J gene: TRBJ1-2
CDR3 protein: CASSLHGYGYTF

V gene: TRBV27
clone size: NA
J gene: TRBJ2-7
CDR3 protein: CASSNGYEQYF

V gene: TRBV7-9
clone size: NA
J gene: TRBJ2-3
CDR3 protein: CASSSWGSLDTQYF

V gene: TRBV30
clone size: NA
J gene: TRBJ1-1
CDR3 protein: CAWSGGTQLLNTEAFF

V gene: TRBV28
clone size: NA
J gene: TRBJ1-2
CDR3 protein: CASIPASNYGYTF

V gene: TRBV20-1
clone size: few
J gene: TRBJ2-3
CDR3 protein: CSAPSLLAGGPKVQYF

V gene: TRBV20-1
clone size: NA
J gene: TRBJ2-2
CDR3 protein: CSAPDYTGELFF

V gene: TRBV3-1
clone size: many
J gene: TRBJ1-1
CDR3 protein: CASSLDPQVNTEAFF

V gene: TRBV28
clone size: NA
J gene: TRBJ1-4
CDR3 protein: CASAWDSLFYEKLFF

V gene: TRBV27
clone size: many
J gene: TRBJ2-1
CDR3 protein: CASSLSGTGVDEQFF

V gene: TRBV28
clone size: many
J gene: TRBJ2-3
CDR3 protein: CASSLAGYSTDTQYF

V gene: TRBV9
clone size: few
J gene: TRBJ1-2
CDR3 protein: CASSPTGFGYTF

V gene: TRBV6-6
clone size: NA
J gene: TRBJ2-2
CDR3 protein: CASSYPNTGELFF

V gene: TRBV5-1
clone size: few
J gene: TRBJ2-3
CDR3 protein: CASSLDLGGTDTQYF

V gene: TRBV10-3
clone size: NA
J gene: TRBJ1-2
CDR3 protein: CAISPQENYGYTF

V gene: TRBV11-2
clone size: many
J gene: TRBJ2-3
CDR3 protein: CASSWPGTGIKHTQYF

V gene: TRBV20-1
clone size: NA
J gene: TRBJ1-5
CDR3 protein: CSASGDSNQPQHF

V gene: TRBV14
clone size: NA
J gene: TRBJ2-1
CDR3 protein: CASSQVALGYNEQFF

V gene: TRBV11-1
clone size: few
J gene: TRBJ1-2
CDR3 protein: CASSLTGGDFYGYTF

V gene: TRBV11-2
clone size: NA
J gene: TRBJ2-2
CDR3 protein: CASSLDRGGRSNTGELFF

V gene: TRBV7-9
clone size: NA
J gene: TRBJ1-4
CDR3 protein: CASSLPTGVGEKLFF

V gene: TRBV19
clone size: NA
J gene: TRBJ2-3
CDR3 protein: CASSIRTSGSTDTQYF

V gene: TRBV13
clone size: many
J gene: TRBJ2-5
CDR3 protein: CASSRRTEVETQYF

V gene: TRBV6-1
clone size: many
J gene: TRBJ2-3
CDR3 protein: CALRDRGYTDTQYF

V gene: TRBV2
clone size: NA
J gene: TRBJ1-1
CDR3 protein: CASQAPPNPEAFF

V gene: TRBV2
clone size: many
J gene: TRBJ2-1
CDR3 protein: CASRDPGDRGRNDEQFF

V gene: TRBV19
clone size: NA
J gene: TRBJ2-2
CDR3 protein: CASTLGGAGELFF